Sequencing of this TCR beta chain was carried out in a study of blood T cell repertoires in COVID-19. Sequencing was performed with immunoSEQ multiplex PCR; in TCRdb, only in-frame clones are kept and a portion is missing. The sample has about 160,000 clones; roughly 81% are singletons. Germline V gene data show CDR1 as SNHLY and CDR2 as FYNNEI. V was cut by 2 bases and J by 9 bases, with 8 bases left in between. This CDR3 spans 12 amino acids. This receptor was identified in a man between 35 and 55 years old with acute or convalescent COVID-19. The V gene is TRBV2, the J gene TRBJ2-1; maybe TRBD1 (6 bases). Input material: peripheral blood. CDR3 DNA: TGTGCCAGCAGTGAACAGGGGCGTGAGCAGTTCTTC. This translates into CASSEQGREQFF.